In this sample, the clone carrying this TCR beta chain turned up many times. CDR1 and CDR2 (germline): SGHTA, FQGNSA. The CDR3 runs 13 residues. The germline V and J ends were trimmed by 3 bases and 0 bases, with 3 bases remaining between them. Primed by a sample-barcoded 5' primer and a J-beta primer mix, a second PCR proceeded for about 7 to 12 cycles. Per-sample output comprised a minimum of 2.5 million paired-end reads containing CDR3. TCRdb ran MiXCR on the 5' RACE reads and lists one entry per CDR3 protein. The sample lists 890,000 or so distinct CDR3 sequences, around 62% occurring once. The data originate from a study of blood T cells in healthy people across ages.

Sequencing was performed on blood. The TCR sequence derives from a young man in good health. The genes are TRBV7-2 and TRBJ2-1; no reliable D call. The CDR3: CASSLSSYNEQFF. The CDR3 nucleotides read TGTGCCAGCAGCTTGAGCTCCTACAATGAGCAGTTCTTC.